This TCR beta chain was sequenced in a study of beta chain features in type 1 diabetes. Study results and caveats: TCRB repertoires of naive, central memory and Treg cells appeared more similar among patients than among healthy donors. Type 1 diabetes patients showed fewer insertions and more deletions at VDJ junctions.

What was sequenced were expressed TCRB transcripts, since all of the isolated RNA had been reverse transcribed. TCRdb's copy holds only in-frame clones and misses some; the assay was immunoSEQ multiplex PCR. The sample has a few hundred thousand clones, around 15% seen once; the top ten hold 6.7%. The CDR3 is 16 amino acids. Germline-derived CDR1 and CDR2 are SGHDT and YYEEEE. V lost 0 bases, J lost 3 bases, and 14 bases lay in between. Staining for CD45RO/CCR7/CD25/CD127/CD95/CD27 allowed sorting of CD4+ naive, central memory, regulatory and stem cell-like memory cells. Without exception, sorted populations had purity beyond 95%. Concerning this clone itself: Its antigen is unidentified.

The receptor was isolated from a man younger than 45 in good health. The source material was central memory CD4+ T cells from blood. This sequence joins TRBV5-6 and TRBJ2-3; D perhaps matches TRBD2 (5 bases). The CDR3 bases are TGTGCCAGCAGCTTGGGTACGGGGTGGATGACAGATACGCAGTATTTT. Translated: CASSLGTGWMTDTQYF.